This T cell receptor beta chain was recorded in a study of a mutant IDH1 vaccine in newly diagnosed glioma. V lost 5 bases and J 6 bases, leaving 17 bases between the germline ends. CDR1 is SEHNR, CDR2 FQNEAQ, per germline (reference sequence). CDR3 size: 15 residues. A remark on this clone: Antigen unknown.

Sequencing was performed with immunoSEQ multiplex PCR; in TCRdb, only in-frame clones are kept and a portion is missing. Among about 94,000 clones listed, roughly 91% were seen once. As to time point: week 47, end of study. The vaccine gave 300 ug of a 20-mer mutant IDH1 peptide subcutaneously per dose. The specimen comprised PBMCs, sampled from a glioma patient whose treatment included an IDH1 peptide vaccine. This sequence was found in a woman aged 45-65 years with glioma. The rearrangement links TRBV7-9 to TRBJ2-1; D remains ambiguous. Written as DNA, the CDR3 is TGTGCCAGCAGCCCACCATTCCGGGTAGGCAATGAGCAGTTCTTC. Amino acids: CASSPPFRVGNEQFF.